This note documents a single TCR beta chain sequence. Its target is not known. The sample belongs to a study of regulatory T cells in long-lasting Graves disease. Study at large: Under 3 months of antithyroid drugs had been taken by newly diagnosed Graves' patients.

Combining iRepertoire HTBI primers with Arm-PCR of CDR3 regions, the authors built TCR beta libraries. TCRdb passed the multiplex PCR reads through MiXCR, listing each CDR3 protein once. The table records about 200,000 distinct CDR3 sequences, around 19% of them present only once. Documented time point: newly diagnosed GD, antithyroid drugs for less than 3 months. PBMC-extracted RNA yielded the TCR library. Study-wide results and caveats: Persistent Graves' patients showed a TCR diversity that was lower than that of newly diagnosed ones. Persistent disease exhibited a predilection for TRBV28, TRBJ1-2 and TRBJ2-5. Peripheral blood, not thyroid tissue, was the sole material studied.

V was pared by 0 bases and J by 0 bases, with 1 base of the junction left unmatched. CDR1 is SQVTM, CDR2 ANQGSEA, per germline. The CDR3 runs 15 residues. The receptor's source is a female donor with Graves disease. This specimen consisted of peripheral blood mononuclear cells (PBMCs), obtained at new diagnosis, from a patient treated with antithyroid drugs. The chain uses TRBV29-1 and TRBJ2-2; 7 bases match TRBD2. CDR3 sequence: CSVEEGGANTGELFF. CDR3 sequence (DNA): TGCAGCGTTGAAGAGGGGGGGGCGAACACCGGGGAGCTGTTTTTT.